These T cell receptor beta chains were read from a single sample in a study of cytomegalovirus exposure and HLA in healthy donors. The assay was immunoSEQ multiplex PCR, and TCRdb's table has in-frame clones only and misses some. The sample comprises around 100,000 clones, about four fifths of which are singletons, and about 1.9% rests with the top ten. Sequencing input: PBMCs. Receptors originate from a woman in her thirties or forties in good health and CMV-seronegative. Each CDR3 is given with its conserved first and last residue. The order of the fields is D gene, clone size, V gene, J gene, CDR3 protein, CDR3 DNA. The D gene is left open where the match is weak. Only part of the rows carry a size: once, few, many, or a class if the clone is expanded.

-,-,TRBV5-1,TRBJ2-1,CASSFPGYNEQFF,TGCGCCAGCAGCTTTCCAGGCTACAATGAGCAGTTCTTC
TRBD1,-,TRBV5-1,TRBJ2-2,CASSLEGTDTGELFF,TGCGCCAGCAGCTTGGAGGGGACAGACACCGGGGAGCTGTTTTTT
TRBD1,-,TRBV7-8,TRBJ1-5,CASSLAEGQGNQPQHF,TGTGCCAGCAGCTTAGCTGAGGGACAGGGCAATCAGCCCCAGCATTTT
-,-,TRBV11-2,TRBJ2-5,CASSLEFGETQYF,TGTGCCAGCAGCTTAGAATTCGGTGAGACCCAGTACTTC
TRBD1,once,TRBV6-5,TRBJ1-6,CASSWNDREVSPLHF,TGTGCCAGCAGTTGGAACGACAGGGAAGTTTCACCCCTCCACTTT
-,-,TRBV10-1,TRBJ2-3,CASSRAYTDTQYF,TGCGCCAGCAGCAGGGCCTACACAGATACGCAGTATTTT
-,few,TRBV25-1,TRBJ1-6,CASSEFGRGNSPLHF,TGTGCCAGCAGTGAATTCGGCAGGGGCAATTCACCCCTCCACTTT
-,-,TRBV4-3,TRBJ2-7,CASSSGTRKREQYF,TGCGCCAGCAGCTCCGGGACTCGGAAAAGGGAGCAGTACTTC
TRBD1,-,TRBV7-9,TRBJ1-5,CASSRDRGPNQPQHF,TGTGCCAGCAGCCGAGACAGGGGACCAAATCAGCCCCAGCATTTT
-,few,TRBV5-1,TRBJ2-7,CASSLGRGPPYEQYF,TGCGCCAGCAGCTTGGGGAGGGGGCCCCCCTACGAGCAGTACTTC
-,few,TRBV6-1,TRBJ1-2,CASSAPGTPYGYTF,TGTGCCAGCAGTGCCCCTGGGACACCGTATGGCTACACCTTC
TRBD1,few,TRBV5-1,TRBJ1-2,CASSLRQGDYGYTF,TGCGCCAGCAGCCTCAGACAGGGCGACTATGGCTACACCTTC
TRBD2,-,TRBV4-2,TRBJ2-1,CASSQVPRGGDEQFF,TGTGCCAGCAGCCAAGTTCCGCGGGGGGGCGATGAGCAGTTCTTC
-,-,TRBV9,TRBJ1-4,CASSVGGGSNEKLFF,TGTGCCAGCAGCGTAGGAGGAGGTTCGAATGAAAAACTGTTTTTT
TRBD2,-,TRBV13,TRBJ2-1,CASSLLAGGYNEQFF,TGTGCCAGCAGCTTGCTAGCGGGAGGATACAATGAGCAGTTCTTC
TRBD2,-,TRBV11-2,TRBJ2-3,CASSTPWWPSGASTDTQYF,TGTGCCAGCAGCACCCCGTGGTGGCCTAGCGGGGCTAGCACAGATACGCAGTATTTT
-,-,TRBV4-1,TRBJ1-1,CASSQERQNTEAFF,TGCGCCAGCAGCCAAGAGAGGCAGAACACTGAAGCTTTCTTT
TRBD1,-,TRBV2,TRBJ1-1,CASREAIQGGGTEAFF,TGTGCCAGCAGGGAGGCAATACAGGGGGGGGGCACTGAAGCTTTCTTT
-,-,TRBV20-1,TRBJ1-1,CSARMNTEAFF,TGCAGTGCCAGGATGAACACTGAAGCTTTCTTT
-,-,TRBV9,TRBJ1-2,CASRGTTNYGYTF,TGTGCCAGCAGAGGGACAACAAACTATGGCTACACCTTC
-,-,TRBV2,TRBJ2-1,CASRPLGGLGVNEQFF,TGTGCCAGCAGACCCCTGGGGGGACTGGGCGTCAATGAGCAGTTCTTC
-,few,TRBV6-5,TRBJ2-7,CASCRDTTYEQYF,TGTGCCAGTTGTAGGGACACCACCTACGAGCAGTACTTC
-,few,TRBV1,TRBJ2-2,CTSSQIAGGRRGTGELFF,TGCACCAGCAGCCAAATAGCGGGGGGGCGACGAGGCACCGGGGAGCTGTTTTTT
-,-,TRBV5-4,TRBJ1-1,CASSPGLGDRPEAFF,TGTGCCAGCAGCCCCGGGCTGGGAGATCGGCCTGAAGCTTTCTTT
-,few,TRBV19,TRBJ2-7,CASKGTYEQYF,TGTGCCAGTAAAGGGACTTACGAGCAGTACTTC
-,-,TRBV7-9,TRBJ1-2,CASSFSDSDYGYTF,TGTGCCAGCAGCTTCTCGGACTCTGACTATGGCTACACCTTC
TRBD1,-,TRBV6-1,TRBJ2-7,CASSDRTGSSYEQYF,TGTGCCAGCAGCGATCGGACAGGAAGCTCCTACGAGCAGTACTTC
-,-,TRBV5-1,TRBJ2-6,CASSPRVRQALSGANVLTF,TGCGCCAGCAGCCCGAGGGTCCGACAGGCTCTCTCTGGGGCCAACGTCCTGACTTTC
-,-,TRBV10-3,TRBJ1-2,CAINSEGDLGYTF,TGTGCCATCAATTCCGAGGGGGATCTTGGCTACACCTTC
TRBD2,few,TRBV5-1,TRBJ2-7,CASSLHLAATYEQYF,TGCGCCAGCAGCCTCCACCTAGCGGCCACCTACGAGCAGTACTTC
TRBD1,-,TRBV5-4,TRBJ2-1,CASSQQGSEEQFF,TGTGCCAGCAGTCAACAGGGGAGCGAAGAGCAGTTCTTC
TRBD2,-,TRBV6-1,TRBJ2-5,CASSEGGGAQETQYF,TGTGCCAGCAGTGAAGGCGGGGGAGCCCAAGAGACCCAGTACTTC
TRBD2,once,TRBV4-1,TRBJ2-7,CASSQGASGDHEQYF,TGCGCCAGCAGCCAAGGGGCTAGCGGGGACCACGAGCAGTACTTC
-,-,TRBV29-1,TRBJ1-1,CSVETTGGAFF,TGCAGCGTTGAAACCACCGGCGGGGCTTTCTTT
TRBD2,-,TRBV7-8,TRBJ2-3,CASSLEGGLAGATDTQYF,TGTGCCAGCAGCTTAGAGGGGGGACTAGCGGGCGCCACAGATACGCAGTATTTT
TRBD1,-,TRBV4-1,TRBJ2-3,CASSQDGQGFTDTQYF,TGCGCCAGCAGCCAGGACGGACAGGGGTTCACAGATACGCAGTATTTT
-,-,TRBV2,TRBJ2-1,CASSEDGTVYNEQFF,TGTGCCAGCAGTGAAGACGGGACTGTATACAATGAGCAGTTCTTC
-,-,TRBV12-5,TRBJ2-7,CASSREGGYEQYF,TGTGCTAGTTCGAGGGAGGGGGGCTACGAGCAGTACTTC
-,few,TRBV10-3,TRBJ1-2,CAISESWVSGYGYTF,TGTGCCATCAGTGAGTCTTGGGTGTCAGGTTATGGCTACACCTTC
TRBD2,-,TRBV5-4,TRBJ2-2,CASSVGLAGACTGELFF,TGTGCCAGCAGCGTGGGACTAGCGGGGGCGTGCACCGGGGAGCTGTTTTTT
TRBD2,-,TRBV14,TRBJ2-3,CASSQEWGGLTDTQYF,TGTGCCAGCAGCCAAGAATGGGGAGGGCTCACAGATACGCAGTATTTT
TRBD2,-,TRBV7-3,TRBJ2-3,CASSLTASGSSDTQYF,TGTGCCAGCAGCTTAACCGCTAGCGGGAGTTCAGATACGCAGTATTTT
TRBD2,-,TRBV19,TRBJ2-7,CASSSLAGIYEQYF,TGTGCCAGTAGTTCACTAGCGGGAATCTACGAGCAGTACTTC
-,few,TRBV5-1,TRBJ2-7,CASSFRLEPTEQYF,TGCGCCAGCAGCTTTCGGCTAGAACCTACGGAGCAGTACTTC
TRBD2,-,TRBV19,TRBJ2-3,CASSFTSDTDTQYF,TGTGCCAGTAGTTTTACTAGCGACACAGATACGCAGTATTTT
TRBD1,-,TRBV7-2,TRBJ1-5,CASSLGTGGGQPQHF,TGTGCCAGCAGCTTAGGAACAGGGGGCGGTCAGCCCCAGCATTTT
TRBD1,-,TRBV6-1,TRBJ1-4,CASSGGRGRTNEKLFF,TGTGCCAGCAGTGGAGGTAGGGGGCGGACTAATGAAAAACTGTTTTTT
TRBD2,-,TRBV7-6,TRBJ2-5,CASSQRLAAYQETQYF,TGTGCCAGCAGCCAACGACTAGCGGCCTACCAAGAGACCCAGTACTTC
-,-,TRBV4-1,TRBJ2-1,CASSQTIDNEQFF,TGCGCCAGCAGCCAAACAATCGACAATGAGCAGTTCTTC
TRBD1,-,TRBV30,TRBJ2-7,CAWRRQGAHSYEQYF,TGTGCCTGGAGGCGACAGGGGGCCCACTCCTACGAGCAGTACTTC
TRBD1,-,TRBV7-9,TRBJ1-1,CATMDREHRPGSTEAFF,TGTGCCACTATGGACAGGGAACATCGCCCTGGAAGTACTGAAGCTTTCTTT
TRBD2,-,TRBV19,TRBJ2-5,CASSMELAGGPEETQYF,TGTGCCAGTAGTATGGAGCTAGCGGGGGGACCCGAAGAGACCCAGTACTTC